This paragraph covers one T cell receptor (beta chain) sequence. The antigen it recognizes is unknown. No clone much larger than this one lies a single base away; base qualities are absent. The immunoSEQ hsTCRB kit was used to amplify TCR beta chains from genomic DNA. Sequencing of TCR beta libraries was performed on an Illumina MiSeq instrument by the immunoSEQ service. The original pipeline was this. Analysis of the repertoire data was performed with the immunoSEQ Analyzer. TCRdb mirrors the immuneACCESS table, restricted to in-frame sequences. Some clones are absent from its copies; in checked studies, under half trace to an unresolved V gene, and the reason for the others is unknown. V, J and clone size were drawn from that table, and D and trimming were deduced from the DNA. Counted in this sample were 55,000 to 75,000 clones; roughly 92% of them appeared once. The top ten constitute over 4% of the sample.

These data belong to a study of resident and recirculating memory T cells in vitiligo (dated by TCRdb to 2016 to 2019). Concerning the study at large: For TCR beta sequencing, epidermis was obtained by shave biopsy from two lesional and two nonlesional sites, and PBMCs were also collected, from each of a few stable vitiligo patients. Without any cell sorting, samples were homogenized immediately before genomic DNA was extracted using the Qiagen DNeasy Blood & Tissue Kit. The human TCR beta sequencing was designed to test whether specific clones found in lesional vitiligo skin differed from the clones found in nonlesional skin and in blood. The paper's findings and limits, for the study overall: Because TCR sequences were not shared across biopsy sites or across patients, the findings suggest that different lesions are infiltrated by different T cell clones, a pattern described as private specificity. Overlap and correlation analysis showed no significant repertoire overlap between biopsies except for each lesion with itself, even within a single patient. Mechanistic studies in the future are needed to assess how much the detected T cell clones and the human Trm pools versus Tcm pools each contribute. No unique dominant TCR clone was detected, and variation in clonality was observed among vitiligo lesions.

A patient's vitiligo counted as stable when the lesions had not changed at all during the previous 6 months. For classification as stable, the absence of confetti depigmentation, a clinical sign of active vitiligo, was additionally required. Any patient who had received treatment in the previous three months was excluded. Ficoll density gradient centrifugation was used to isolate PBMCs from heparinized blood, after which the PBMCs were flash-frozen. The junction shows trimming of 4 bases on V and 4 bases on J, plus 10 bases between the germline ends. As encoded in the germline V gene, CDR1 is SGHTA while CDR2 is FQGNSA. There are 13 amino acids in the CDR3, from cysteine to phenylalanine inclusive. Kept here is only the CDR3 DNA, which spans 39 bases and is read in frame from base 1.

In this chain, TRBV7-2 is recombined with TRBJ2-5, with a weak D call of TRBD2 (6 bases match). The clonotype originates from a male donor with vitiligo. Specimen: blood. The CDR3 loop reads CASSYLGGETQYF. Here is the DNA: TGTGCCAGCAGCTACCTGGGGGGAGAGACCCAGTACTTC.